These 27 T cell receptor beta chains originate from one sample sequenced in a study of blood T cell repertoires in COVID-19. Profiling relied on immunoSEQ multiplex PCR, and the TCRdb table lists in-frame clones only, not all of them. The sample consists of under 300,000 clones, around 92% of them appearing once. The source material was PBMCs or T cells enriched from blood (not recorded which). All receptors come from an older woman who had recovered from COVID-19.

The chain uses TRBV7-9 and TRBJ1-5; 7 bases line up with TRBD1. CDR3 length: 17 residues. The junction had 14 bases not matched to a gene; V was cut back by 5 bases and J by 4 bases. Germline V lookup: CDR1 SEHNR, CDR2 FQNEAQ (reference sequence). The CDR3 bases are TGTGCCAGCAGCGTTGGACAGGCCGACTTCGGAAATCAGCCCCAGCATTTT. This encodes CASSVGQADFGNQPQHF.

The V gene is TRBV4-1, the J gene TRBJ1-2; 10 nucleotides align to TRBD1. The CDR3 runs 16 residues. The V gene's germline CDR1 is MGHRA and CDR2 YSYEKL. The ends lost 6 bases at V and 5 bases at J; junction bases unmatched: 12. The CDR3 DNA reads TGCGCCAGCAGACCCCACGACAGGGGGCCTTTTTATGGCTACACCTTC. This encodes CASRPHDRGPFYGYTF.

The chain employs TRBV11-3 and TRBJ2-7; a possible D gene is TRBD2 (5 bases). The CDR3 spans 16 residues. V lost 1 base and J 1 base, leaving 14 bases between the germline ends. Per the germline V gene, CDR1 is SGHNT and CDR2 is YENEEA. The CDR3 is CASSLGVGSGSYEQYF. The CDR3 DNA follows: TGTGCCAGCAGCTTAGGGGTGGGATCGGGGTCCTACGAGCAGTACTTC.

V usage is TRBV3-1 (or the pseudogene TRBV3-2) and J usage is TRBJ2-3; 8 positions match TRBD1. Germline CDR1 is LGHDT and CDR2 is YNNKEL (reference sequence). J was trimmed by 2 bases and V by 6 bases; bases with no gene match: 10. The CDR3 runs to 16 residues. DNA of the CDR3: TGTGCCAGCAGACACCGTGGGGACAGGACCACAGATACGCAGTATTTT. It is translated as CASRHRGDRTTDTQYF.

This chain links TRBV5-1 with TRBJ1-1, with D possibly matching TRBD1 (6 bases). The CDR3 spans 16 residues. The V gene lost 3 bases and the J gene lost 2 bases, with 17 bases spanning the gap. Per the germline V gene, CDR1 is SGHRS and CDR2 is YFSETQ. CDR3 sequence: CASSWGTGTGNTEAFF. The DNA for the CDR3 is TGCGCCAGCAGCTGGGGCACAGGGACCGGTAACACTGAAGCTTTCTTT.

This chain links TRBV6-5 with TRBJ1-5; weak D call: TRBD1 (6 bases). Per the germline V gene, CDR1 is MNHEY and CDR2 is SVGAGI. The CDR3 extends over 16 amino acids. V was trimmed by 4 bases and J by 0 bases, leaving 13 bases between them. The CDR3 region is CASSSYTGNSNQPQHF. CDR3 bases: TGTGCCAGCAGTTCCTATACAGGGAATAGCAATCAGCCCCAGCATTTT.

CDR3 amino acids: CASSLGVSGGSQETQYF. In DNA, the CDR3 is TGCGCCAGCAGCTTGGGAGTTAGCGGGGGGTCCCAAGAGACCCAGTACTTC. The chain employs TRBV5-1 and TRBJ2-5, with 10 bases matching TRBD2. Losses at the gene ends were 0 bases for V and 1 base for J; bases not matched to a gene: 6. Germline values: CDR1 SGHRS, CDR2 YFSETQ. CDR3 length equals 17 residues. Full variable domain (missing parts from reference TRBV5-1 and TRBJ2-5): KAGVTQTPRYLIKTRGQQVTLSCSPISGHRSVSWYQQTPGQGLQFLFEYFSETQRNKGNFPGRFSGRQFSNSRSEMNVSTLELGDSALYLCASSLGVSGGSQETQYFGPGTRLLVL.

V gene TRBV2 combines with J gene TRBJ2-3; 7 nucleotides align to TRBD1. CDR3 length: 13 amino acids. Trimming removed 6 bases from V and 5 bases from J; junction bases left unmatched: 5. Looked up from germline, CDR1 is SNHLY and CDR2 is FYNNEI. The CDR3 region is CASRGQAVDTQYF. The CDR3 DNA sequence: TGTGCCAGCAGAGGACAGGCCGTAGATACGCAGTATTTT. The entire variable domain, with the rest obtained from reference TRBV2 and TRBJ2-3, is as follows: EPEVTQTPSHQVTQMGQEVILRCVPISNHLYFYWYRQILGQKVEFLVSFYNNEISEKSEIFDDQFSVERPDGSNFTLKIRSTKLEDSAMYFCASRGQAVDTQYFGPGTRLTVL.

Points on this clone: The sample holds other DNA sequences that translate to the same CDR3. The chain employs TRBV10-3 and TRBJ2-5; D might be TRBD1 (6 bases). Germline CDR1 is ENHRY and CDR2 is SYGVKD. Trimming left V 2 bases short and J 2 bases short, with 9 bases between. The CDR3 is 14 residues long. The CDR3 is CAISESTGQETQYF. As DNA, the CDR3 is TGTGCCATCAGTGAGAGTACAGGGCAAGAGACCCAGTACTTC.

This clone has only a few counts. This chain uses TRBV10-3 with TRBJ2-7; 12 bases line up with TRBD2. The V gene end was trimmed by 6 bases and the J gene end by 7 bases; junction bases not matched to a gene: 10. The CDR3 runs to 15 residues. Germline V gives CDR1 ENHRY, CDR2 SYGVKD. CDR3 region: CAISVGTSGLGEQYF. The CDR3 DNA sequence: TGTGCCATCAGCGTCGGGACTAGCGGGCTCGGGGAGCAGTACTTC.

V and J are TRBV28 and TRBJ1-6; 9 nucleotides align to TRBD1. The V segment lost 7 bases and the J segment 8 bases; nucleotides outside the gene matches: 6. This CDR3 is built from 14 residues. Per germline, CDR1 MDHEN and CDR2 SYDVKM. The DNA for the CDR3 is TGTGCCAGCACCCCGGGACAGGGAGATTCACCCCTCCACTTT. This codes for CASTPGQGDSPLHF.

The chain is built from TRBV28 and TRBJ2-5, with TRBD1 identical over 9 bases. The CDR3 sequence is 13 residues long. Per germline, CDR1 MDHEN and CDR2 SYDVKM. J lost 3 bases, V lost 6 bases, and 2 bases had no gene match. CDR3 nucleotide sequence: TGTGCCAGCAGGACAGGGGGTAAAGAGACCCAGTACTTC. It translates to CASRTGGKETQYF.

V gene TRBV30 combines with J gene TRBJ2-1; weak D call: TRBD1 (5 bases). CDR1 and CDR2 (germline): GTSNPN, SVGIG (reference sequence). The CDR3 has 14 residues. Deletions cut 2 bases from V and 5 bases from J, with 13 bases between. CDR3 bases: TGTGCCTGGAGTCCAGGGAATCGGAACAATGAGCAGTTCTTC. Its protein product is CAWSPGNRNNEQFF.

The J gene is TRBJ1-1, the V gene TRBV7-8; a possible D gene is TRBD1 (5 bases). Trimming took 4 bases from V and 0 from J, leaving 6 bases between them. CDR3 size: 13 residues. Looked up from germline, CDR1 is SGHVS and CDR2 is FQNEAQ. DNA of the CDR3: TGTGCCAGCAGCTGGGGCATGAACACTGAAGCTTTCTTT. This sequence encodes CASSWGMNTEAFF. Full variable domain (rest looked up from reference TRBV7-8 and TRBJ1-1): GAGVSQSPRYKVAKRGQDVALRCDPISGHVSLFWYQQALGQGPEFLTYFQNEAQLDKSGLPSDRFFAERPEGSVSTLKIQRTQQEDSAVYLCASSWGMNTEAFFGQGTRLTVV.

This chain joins TRBV19 and TRBJ1-2; 9 bases agree with TRBD1. V lost 5 bases to trimming and J lost 3 bases; unmatched junction nucleotides: 7. Germline V gene data show CDR1 as LNHDA and CDR2 as SQIVND (reference sequence). The CDR3 runs 15 residues. DNA for the CDR3: TGTGCCAGTAGTGCCCGGACAGGGGTCTACTATGGCTACACCTTC. Protein product: CASSARTGVYYGYTF. Full variable domain (rest looked up from reference TRBV19 and TRBJ1-2): DGGITQSPKYLFRKEGQNVTLSCEQNLNHDAMYWYRQDPGQGLRLIYYSQIVNDFQKGDIAEGYSVSREKKESFPLTVTSAQKNPTAFYLCASSARTGVYYGYTFGSGTRLTVV.

The chain uses TRBV30 and TRBJ2-6; perhaps TRBD2 as D (6 bases). V was clipped by 0 bases and J by 0 bases, with 6 bases between them. Germline CDR1 GTSNPN, CDR2 SVGIG (reference sequence). The CDR3 is made up of 15 amino acids. The CDR3 nucleotides read TGTGCCTGGAGTGTCGGGGGCTCTGGGGCCAACGTCCTGACTTTC. This sequence encodes CAWSVGGSGANVLTF.

A few counts support this clone. This chain links TRBV20-1 with TRBJ1-1; TRBD1 might be the D (6 bases). This CDR3 region has 15 residues. The germline V gene has CDR1 DFQATT and CDR2 SNEGSKA (reference sequence). Trimming shortened V by 3 bases and J by 1 base, and 15 bases separated the two germline ends. CDR3 nucleotides: TGCAGTGCTAGTCGTATGGGGGCTTCGAACACTGAAGCTTTCTTT. Protein product: CSASRMGASNTEAFF.

V is TRBV11-2 and J is TRBJ1-6, with TRBD1 matching over 7 bases. The CDR3 is 14 residues long. Germline V gene data show CDR1 as SGHAT and CDR2 as FQNNGV. The junction had 5 bases not matched to a gene; V was cut back by 5 bases and J by 7 bases. CDR3: CASSRNRGNSPLHF. In DNA form, the CDR3 reads TGTGCCAGCAGCCGAAACAGGGGCAATTCACCCCTCCACTTT.

The CDR3 region is CASTFGGQGGFTGELFF. CDR3 bases: TGTGCCAGCACCTTTGGGGGCCAGGGTGGCTTCACCGGGGAGCTGTTTTTT. The gene calls are TRBV11-2 and TRBJ2-2, with a tentative D call TRBD1 (6 bases). Deletions cut 7 bases from V and 4 bases from J, with 22 bases between. The germline V gene has CDR1 SGHAT and CDR2 FQNNGV. The length of the CDR3 is 17 residues.

This chain joins TRBV7-3 and TRBJ1-4; D is perhaps TRBD1 (5 bases). Germline CDR1 is SGHTA and CDR2 is FQGTGA. The CDR3 length is 14 residues. V dropped 5 bases and J dropped 2 bases, with 9 bases sitting between them. The CDR3 DNA reads TGTGCCAGCAGCCCGACAGCTACTAATGAAAAACTGTTTTTT. Amino acid sequence: CASSPTATNEKLFF.

The chain joins TRBV7-3 to TRBJ1-6, with no clear D. Germline-derived CDR1 and CDR2 are SGHTA and FQGTGA. The CDR3 is 13 residues long. Trimming left V 1 base short and J 8 bases short, with 6 bases between. CDR3 loop: CASSLSQDSPLHF. The CDR3 DNA reads TGTGCCAGCAGCTTAAGTCAGGATTCACCCCTCCACTTT. Based on the CDR3 plus reference TRBV7-3 and TRBJ1-6, the full variable domain is GAGVSQTPSNKVTEKGKYVELRCDPISGHTALYWYRQSLGQGPEFLIYFQGTGAADDSGLPNDRFFAVRPEGSVSTLKIQRTERGDSAVYLCASSLSQDSPLHFGNGTRLTVT.

The V and J genes are TRBV6-5 and TRBJ1-1; D gene ambiguous. Germline V gives CDR1 MNHEY, CDR2 SVGAGI. V lost 0 bases and J 6 bases, leaving 17 bases between the germline ends. This CDR3 is 16 amino acids long. CDR3 nucleotides: TGTGCCAGCAGTTACTCGAAGAAGGGAGGTAAGGCTGAAGCTTTCTTT. Translating it yields CASSYSKKGGKAEAFF.

In its sample, this clone was seen a few times. This chain uses TRBV11-3 with TRBJ2-1; TRBD1 aligns across 8 bases. V lost 8 bases, J lost 8 bases, and 11 bases stayed unmatched. From germline, CDR1 is SGHNT and CDR2 YENEEA. The CDR3 has 14 residues. CDR3 protein: CASQGAPWGHEQFF. As DNA, the CDR3 is TGTGCCAGCCAGGGGGCCCCATGGGGGCATGAGCAGTTCTTC.

The chain joins TRBV5-1 to TRBJ1-2; a possible D gene is TRBD1 (5 bases). This CDR3 comprises 15 residues. Germline V gene sequence: CDR1 SGHRS, CDR2 YFSETQ. V lost 0 bases to trimming and J lost 4 bases, with 13 bases between them. CDR3 sequence (DNA): TGCGCCAGCAGCTTGGAAAATCGGGGGACCTATGGCTACACCTTC. Amino acid sequence: CASSLENRGTYGYTF.

The J gene is TRBJ2-1, the V gene TRBV5-1, with D unresolved. Germline-derived CDR1 and CDR2 are SGHRS and YFSETQ. The CDR3 runs to 16 residues. V lost 0 bases, J lost 0 bases, and 10 bases lay in between. CDR3 protein: CASSLAAIRSYNEQFF. The CDR3 nucleotides read TGCGCCAGCAGCTTGGCCGCGATTCGCTCCTACAATGAGCAGTTCTTC.

This chain connects TRBV3-1 (or the pseudogene TRBV3-2) to TRBJ1-2; TRBD1 matches at 10 bases. The CDR3 consists of 15 residues. In germline, CDR1 is LGHDT, CDR2 YNNKEL (reference sequence). After removal of 2 bases from V and 4 bases from J, the junction contained 4 bases not matched to a gene. CDR3 sequence (DNA): TGTGCCAGCAGCCAACCGGGACAGGGGACCTATGGCTACACCTTC. Translated, it gives CASSQPGQGTYGYTF.

This chain joins TRBV4-1 and TRBJ2-1, with D unresolved. CDR1 and CDR2 from the germline V gene are MGHRA and YSYEKL. V was pared by 1 base and J by 4 bases, with 8 bases between. The CDR3 runs to 14 residues. The CDR3 nucleotides read TGCGCCAGCAGCCAAGTCGCTCAGTACAATGAGCAGTTCTTC. It specifies CASSQVAQYNEQFF.